A single sample gave rise to the 14 T cell receptor beta chains below, sequenced in a study of blood T cells in healthy people across ages. It was with a sample-barcoded 5' primer and a J-beta primer mix that a second PCR of about 6 to 12 cycles was run. One entry per CDR3 protein results from TCRdb running MiXCR on the 5' RACE reads. Altogether around 1,600,000 distinct CDR3 sequences are present, roughly 43% being singletons, with the ten largest covering over 3.5%. Specimen: blood. The receptors were sampled from a woman aged 18-29 years in good health.

This chain uses TRBV10-3 with TRBJ2-7; 9 bases match TRBD2. V shed 3 bases and J 0 bases; nucleotides not matched to a gene: 9. This CDR3 comprises 17 residues. Germline V gives CDR1 ENHRY, CDR2 SYGVKD. CDR3 sequence reads: CAISEDGLATSSYEQYF. Here the CDR3 DNA reads TGTGCCATCAGTGAAGACGGACTAGCGACTAGCTCCTACGAGCAGTACTTC.

This clonotype was seen a handful of times. The chain links TRBV27 to TRBJ2-1; D is perhaps TRBD1 (5 bases). The V end lost 2 bases, the J end lost 1 base, and 12 bases lay between the germline ends. CDR3 length equals 16 residues. Germline V gene sequence: CDR1 MNHEY, CDR2 SMNVEV (reference sequence). The CDR3 DNA sequence: TGTGCCAGCAGTTTAGGGGCCCCCGCGTCCTACAATGAGCAGTTCTTC. Amino acids: CASSLGAPASYNEQFF.

This clonotype was counted a few times. The chain employs TRBV6-1 and TRBJ2-5; D unclear. V lost 3 bases, J lost 5 bases, and 13 bases lay in between. From germline, CDR1 is MNHNS and CDR2 SASEGT. This CDR3 region has 14 residues. This CDR3 reads CASSDKAYLETQYF. CDR3 bases: TGTGCCAGCAGTGACAAAGCGTATTTGGAGACCCAGTACTTC.

The chain recombines TRBV6-2 or TRBV6-3 with TRBJ2-1; no clear D gene. Per germline, CDR1 MNHEY and CDR2 SVGEGT. With 2 bases removed from V and 6 bases from J, the gap between germline ends came to 17 bases. The CDR3 is made up of 16 amino acids. This CDR3 reads CASSYNSRITINEQFF. DNA of the CDR3: TGTGCCAGCAGTTACAATAGCCGAATAACTATCAATGAGCAGTTCTTC.

This clonotype was seen a single time. V is TRBV6-5 and J is TRBJ2-7; no reliable D call. CDR1 and CDR2 from the germline V gene are MNHEY and SVGAGI. The length of the CDR3 is 14 residues. V lost 1 base, J lost 3 bases, and 10 bases lay in between. In DNA form, the CDR3 reads TGTGCCAGCAGTTACTTGAACACGGGCTACGAGCAGTACTTC. This translates into CASSYLNTGYEQYF.

The chain carries TRBV20-1 and TRBJ1-1; D is ambiguous. The CDR3 runs 13 residues. V was trimmed by 6 bases and J by 3 bases, leaving 14 bases between them. Per the germline V gene, CDR1 is DFQATT and CDR2 is SNEGSKA (reference sequence). DNA of the CDR3: TGCAGTGCCTCGTCAGGTATTTACACTGAAGCTTTCTTT. Translation gives CSASSGIYTEAFF.

This chain links TRBV11-2 with TRBJ2-1; 9 bases line up with TRBD2. The CDR3 is 15 residues long. Germline lookup yields CDR1 SGHAT and CDR2 FQNNGV. V shed 5 bases, J shed 8 bases, and the junction held 10 bases outside the gene matches. The CDR3 sequence: CASSEWVAGDHEQFF. CDR3 DNA: TGTGCCAGCAGCGAGTGGGTAGCGGGGGACCATGAGCAGTTCTTC.

The chain joins TRBV6-5 to TRBJ1-5, with D hard to call. Trimming left V 6 bases short and J 2 bases short, with 17 bases between. CDR3 size: 16 residues. Looked up from germline, CDR1 is MNHEY and CDR2 is SVGAGI. The CDR3 DNA is TGTGCCAGCAGGTCCGCACTACATATGGGCAATCAGCCCCAGCATTTT. Its translation: CASRSALHMGNQPQHF.

This clonotype was recorded at least ten times. This chain joins TRBV7-2 and TRBJ2-1; the D gene is possibly TRBD1 (5 bases). V gave up 2 bases and J gave up 8 bases, with 7 bases separating them. From germline, CDR1 is SGHTA and CDR2 FQGNSA. The CDR3 is 12 residues long. The CDR3 DNA is TGTGCCAGCAGCTTACAGGGCTATGAGCAGTTCTTC. Translation gives CASSLQGYEQFF.

The chain employs TRBV2 and TRBJ1-1; weak D call: TRBD1 (5 bases). V was cut by 7 bases and J by 1 base, with 13 bases left in between. CDR1 is SNHLY, CDR2 FYNNEI, per germline. The CDR3 loop spans 14 amino acids. The CDR3 nucleotides read TGTGCCAGCACTAACCTCGGGGCGAACACTGAAGCTTTCTTT. This codes for CASTNLGANTEAFF.

Many counts were recorded for this clonotype. The chain employs TRBV7-2 and TRBJ2-7; the D gene could be TRBD1 or TRBD2 (5 bases each). Trimming pared 5 bases from V and 1 base from J, leaving 12 bases between. The CDR3 length is 14 residues. In germline, CDR1 is SGHTA, CDR2 FQGNSA. The CDR3 is CASSQGRTSYEQYF. CDR3 nucleotides: TGTGCCAGCAGCCAGGGACGGACTTCCTACGAGCAGTACTTC. Using reference TRBV7-2 and TRBJ2-7 for the parts outside the CDR3, the full variable domain is GAGVSQSPSNKVTEKGKDVELRCDPISGHTALYWYRQSLGQGLEFLIYFQGNSAPDKSGLPSDRFSAERTGGSVSTLTIQRTQQEDSAVYLCASSQGRTSYEQYFGPGTRLTVT.

Worth noting for this clonotype: Its ends do not fully match the called genes, so a read error is possible. The rearrangement links TRBV7-2 to TRBJ1-2; D remains unclear. The CDR3 totals 14 residues. Germline V gene lookup returns CDR1 SGHTA and CDR2 FQGNSA. The CDR3 coding sequence is TGTGCCAGCAGCGTAGCAGACCGTGGCGTGGGCTACACCTTC. Residues: CASSVADRGVGYTF.

V and J are TRBV15 and TRBJ2-3, with D possibly being TRBD2 (5 bases). The germline V gene has CDR1 LNHNV and CDR2 YYDKDF (reference sequence). V lost 4 bases, J lost 0 bases, and 11 bases lay in between. The CDR3 loop spans 15 amino acids. The CDR3 nucleotides are TGTGCCACCAGCACCCAAAGCGGCAGCACAGATACGCAGTATTTT. Translated: CATSTQSGSTDTQYF.

This clonotype was detected only a few times. The V and J genes are TRBV20-1 and TRBJ2-1, with D possibly being TRBD2 (6 bases). Trimming removed 3 bases from V and 7 bases from J, with 25 bases in between. The CDR3 is made up of 17 amino acids. CDR1 is DFQATT, CDR2 SNEGSKA, per germline (reference sequence). Here the CDR3 reads CSARSSDERKQPNEQFF. In DNA form, the CDR3 reads TGCAGTGCTAGGTCTAGCGACGAGCGAAAGCAACCAAATGAGCAGTTCTTC.